Sequencing of this T cell receptor (beta chain) was carried out in a study of T cell responses to AZD1222 COVID-19 vaccine. On the study more broadly: Second doses that came at about 4 or about 12 weeks were put together. Study-wide points: White British people made up most donors, females outnumbered males, and clonal diversity was possibly underestimated.

Profiled with immunoSEQ multiplex PCR; TCRdb holds only in-frame clones, not every one. The table lists 65,000 to 85,000 clones, 90% to 95% of them singletons. Germline V gene data show CDR1 as MDHEN and CDR2 as SYDVKM. V lost 4 bases, J lost 10 bases, and 11 bases lay in between. The CDR3 sequence is 12 residues long. As regards this clone: What it binds is unknown.

This TCR came from an adult in good health. The material was peripheral blood, obtained on day 0 of AZD1222 vaccination. J is TRBJ2-1 and V is TRBV28; D not certain. This chain's CDR3 is CASSSPSSEQFF. CDR3 nucleotide sequence: TGTGCCAGCAGTTCCCCTTCCTCAGAGCAGTTCTTC.